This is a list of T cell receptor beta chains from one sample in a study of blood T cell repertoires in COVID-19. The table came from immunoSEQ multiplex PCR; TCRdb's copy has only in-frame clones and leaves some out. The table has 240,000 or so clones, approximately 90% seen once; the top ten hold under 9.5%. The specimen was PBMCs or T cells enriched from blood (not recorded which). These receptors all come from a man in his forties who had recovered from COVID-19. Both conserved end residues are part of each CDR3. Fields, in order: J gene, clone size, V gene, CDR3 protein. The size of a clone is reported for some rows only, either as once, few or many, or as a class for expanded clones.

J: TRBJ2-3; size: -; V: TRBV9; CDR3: CASSPRRSGGYLDTQYF
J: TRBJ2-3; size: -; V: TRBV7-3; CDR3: CASSLNWQGTDTQYF
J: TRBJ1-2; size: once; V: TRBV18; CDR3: CASSPPDGSFPGQGPNYGYTF
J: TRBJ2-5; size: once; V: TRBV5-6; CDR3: CASSLGLAGAPLSRETQYF
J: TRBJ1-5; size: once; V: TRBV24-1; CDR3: CATSDRGSNQPQHF
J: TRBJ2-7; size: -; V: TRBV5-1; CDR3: CASSEWTGSSYEQYF
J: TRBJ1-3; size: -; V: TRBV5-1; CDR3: CASSLGGGASGNTIYF
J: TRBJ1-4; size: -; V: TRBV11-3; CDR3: CASSLQGQGSEKLFF
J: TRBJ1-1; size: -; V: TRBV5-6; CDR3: CASSLVSAGHMNTEAFF
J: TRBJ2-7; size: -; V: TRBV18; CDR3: CASSPTGVSYEQYF
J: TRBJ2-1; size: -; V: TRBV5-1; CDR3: CASSISGSSYNEQFF
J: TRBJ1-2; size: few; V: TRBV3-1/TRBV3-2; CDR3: CASSQVRNYGYTF
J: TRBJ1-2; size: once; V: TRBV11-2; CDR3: CASSLDLGAPGYGYTF
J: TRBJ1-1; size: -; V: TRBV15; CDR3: CATSSSLRRSTEAFF
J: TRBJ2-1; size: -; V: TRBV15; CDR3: CATSRDLGGRNEQFF
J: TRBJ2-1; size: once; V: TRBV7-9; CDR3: CASSSRDRYNEQFF
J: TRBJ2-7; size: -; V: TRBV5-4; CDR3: CASSLELAGSYEQYF
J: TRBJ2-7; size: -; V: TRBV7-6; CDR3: CASSLAMGQSNEQYF
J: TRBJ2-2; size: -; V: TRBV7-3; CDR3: CASSLGLAANTGELFF
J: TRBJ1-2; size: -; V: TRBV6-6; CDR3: CASSTNGQVHYGYTF
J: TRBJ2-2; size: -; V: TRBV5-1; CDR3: CASSLVPGTTNTGELFF
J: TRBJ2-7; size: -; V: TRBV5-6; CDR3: CASNKGESFYEQYF
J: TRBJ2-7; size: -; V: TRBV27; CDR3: CASSLFSGGTYEQYF
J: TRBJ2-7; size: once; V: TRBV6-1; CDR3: CASSEGGQGHEQYF
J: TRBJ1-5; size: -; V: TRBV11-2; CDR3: CASSPLQARQPQHF
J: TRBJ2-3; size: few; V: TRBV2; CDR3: CASRIQGTSTDTQYF
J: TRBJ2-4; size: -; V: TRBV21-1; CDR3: CASSPRQGANFFGAKNIQYF
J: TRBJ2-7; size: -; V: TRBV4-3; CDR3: CASSQGTGLTSYEQYF
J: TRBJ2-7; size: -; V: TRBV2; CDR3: CASSGGQGFHEQYF
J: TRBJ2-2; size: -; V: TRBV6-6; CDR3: CAGAGYTGELFF
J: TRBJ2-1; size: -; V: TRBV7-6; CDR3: CASSLAQGLAGGNNEQFF
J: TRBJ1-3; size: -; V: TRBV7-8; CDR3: CASSLTLRGGRRDTIYF